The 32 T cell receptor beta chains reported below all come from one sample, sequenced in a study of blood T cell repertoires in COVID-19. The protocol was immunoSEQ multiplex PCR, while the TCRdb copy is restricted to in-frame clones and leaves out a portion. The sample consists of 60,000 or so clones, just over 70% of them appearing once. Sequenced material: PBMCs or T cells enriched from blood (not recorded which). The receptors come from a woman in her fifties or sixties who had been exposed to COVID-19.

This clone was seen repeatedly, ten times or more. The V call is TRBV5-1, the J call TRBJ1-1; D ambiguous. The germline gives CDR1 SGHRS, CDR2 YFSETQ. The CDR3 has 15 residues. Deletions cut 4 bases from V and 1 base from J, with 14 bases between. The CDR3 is CASSLDGRTNTEAFF. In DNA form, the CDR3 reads TGCGCCAGCAGCCTCGACGGGAGGACGAACACTGAAGCTTTCTTT.

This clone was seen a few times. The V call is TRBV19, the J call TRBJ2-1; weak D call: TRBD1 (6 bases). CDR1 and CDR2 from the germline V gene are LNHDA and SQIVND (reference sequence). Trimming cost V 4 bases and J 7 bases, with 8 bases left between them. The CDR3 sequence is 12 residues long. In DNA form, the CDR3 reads TGTGCCAGTAGTAACAGGGTTAATGAGCAGTTCTTC. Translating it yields CASSNRVNEQFF.

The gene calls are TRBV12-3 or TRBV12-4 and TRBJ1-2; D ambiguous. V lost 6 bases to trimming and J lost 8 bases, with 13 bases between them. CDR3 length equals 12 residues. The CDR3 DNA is TGTGCCAGCAGCCGATTTCGTCTAGGCTACACCTTC. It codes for CASSRFRLGYTF.

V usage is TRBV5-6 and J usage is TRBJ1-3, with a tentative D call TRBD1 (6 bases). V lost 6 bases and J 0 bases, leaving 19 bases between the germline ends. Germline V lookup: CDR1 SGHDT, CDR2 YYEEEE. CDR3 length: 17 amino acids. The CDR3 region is CASTFTHRDPSGNTIYF. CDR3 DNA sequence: TGTGCCAGCACCTTCACGCACAGGGACCCCTCTGGAAACACCATATATTTT.

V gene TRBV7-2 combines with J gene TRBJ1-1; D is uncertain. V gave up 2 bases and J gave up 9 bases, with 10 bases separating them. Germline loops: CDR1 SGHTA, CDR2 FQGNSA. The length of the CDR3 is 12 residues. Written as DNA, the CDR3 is TGTGCCAGCAGCTTAAGCGGCACGAAAGCTTTCTTT. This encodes CASSLSGTKAFF.

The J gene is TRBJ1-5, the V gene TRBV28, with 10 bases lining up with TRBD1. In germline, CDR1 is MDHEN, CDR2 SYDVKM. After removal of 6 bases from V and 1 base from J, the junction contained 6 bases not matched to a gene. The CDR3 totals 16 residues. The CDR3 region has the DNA TGTGCCAGCAGCAGCGACAGGGGGCGAAGCAATCAGCCCCAGCATTTT. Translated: CASSSDRGRSNQPQHF.

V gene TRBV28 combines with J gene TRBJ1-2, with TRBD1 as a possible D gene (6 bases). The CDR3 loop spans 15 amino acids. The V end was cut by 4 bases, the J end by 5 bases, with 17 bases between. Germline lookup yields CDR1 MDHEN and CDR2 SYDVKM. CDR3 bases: TGTGCCAGCAGTTCAGGCCCGGGGACAAAGTATGGCTACACCTTC. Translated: CASSSGPGTKYGYTF.

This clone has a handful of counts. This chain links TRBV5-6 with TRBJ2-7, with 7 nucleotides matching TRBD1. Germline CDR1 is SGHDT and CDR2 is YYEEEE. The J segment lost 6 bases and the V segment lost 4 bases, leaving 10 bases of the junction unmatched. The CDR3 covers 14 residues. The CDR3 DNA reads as TGTGCCAGCAGCCCGCTACTTAGGGACAGCGAGCAGTACTTC. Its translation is CASSPLLRDSEQYF.

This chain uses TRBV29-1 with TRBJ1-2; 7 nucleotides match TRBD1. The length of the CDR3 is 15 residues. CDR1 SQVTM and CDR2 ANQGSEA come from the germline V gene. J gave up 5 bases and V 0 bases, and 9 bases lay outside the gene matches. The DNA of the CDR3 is TGCAGCGTTGAAGAGGGGGGCAGGGGGAGGTATGGCTACACCTTC. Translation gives CSVEEGGRGRYGYTF.

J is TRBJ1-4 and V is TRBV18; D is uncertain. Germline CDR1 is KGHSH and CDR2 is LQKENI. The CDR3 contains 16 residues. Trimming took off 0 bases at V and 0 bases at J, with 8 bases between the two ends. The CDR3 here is CASSPPWQSTNEKLFF. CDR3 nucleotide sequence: TGTGCCAGCTCACCACCGTGGCAGTCAACTAATGAAAAACTGTTTTTT.

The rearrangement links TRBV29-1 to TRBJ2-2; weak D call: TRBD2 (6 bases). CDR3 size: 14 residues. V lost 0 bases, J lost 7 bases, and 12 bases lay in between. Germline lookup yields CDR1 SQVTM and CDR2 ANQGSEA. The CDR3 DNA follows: TGCAGCGTTGAAGATAGGAGGGTAGGCGGGGAGCTGTTTTTT. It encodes CSVEDRRVGGELFF.

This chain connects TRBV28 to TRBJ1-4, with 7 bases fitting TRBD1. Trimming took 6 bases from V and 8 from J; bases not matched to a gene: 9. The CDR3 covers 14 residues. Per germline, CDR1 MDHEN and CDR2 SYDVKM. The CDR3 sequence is CASRPQGIREKLFF. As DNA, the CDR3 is TGTGCCAGCAGGCCACAGGGGATACGGGAAAAACTGTTTTTT. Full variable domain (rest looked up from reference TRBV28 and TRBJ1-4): DVKVTQSSRYLVKRTGEKVFLECVQDMDHENMFWYRQDPGLGLRLIYFSYDVKMKEKGDIPEGYSVSREKKERFSLILESASTNQTSMYLCASRPQGIREKLFFGSGTQLSVL.

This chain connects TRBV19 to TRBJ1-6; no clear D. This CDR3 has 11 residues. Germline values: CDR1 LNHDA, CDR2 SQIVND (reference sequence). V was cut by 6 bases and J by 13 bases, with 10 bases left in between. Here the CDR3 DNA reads TGTGCCAGTAGAGGTCCGGGGCCCCTCCACTTT. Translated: CASRGPGPLHF.

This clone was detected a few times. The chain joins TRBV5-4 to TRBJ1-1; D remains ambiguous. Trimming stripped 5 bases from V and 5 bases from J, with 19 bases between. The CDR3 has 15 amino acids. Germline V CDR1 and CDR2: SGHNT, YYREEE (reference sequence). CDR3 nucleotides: TGTGCCAGCAGTTCCGGAGGTGGGTGGAGAACTGAAGCTTTCTTT. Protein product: CASSSGGGWRTEAFF.

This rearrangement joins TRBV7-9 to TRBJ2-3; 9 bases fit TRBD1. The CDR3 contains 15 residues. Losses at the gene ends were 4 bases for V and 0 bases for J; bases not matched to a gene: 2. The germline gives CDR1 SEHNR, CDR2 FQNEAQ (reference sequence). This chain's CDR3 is CASSSGQGSTDTQYF. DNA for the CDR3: TGTGCCAGCAGCTCCGGACAGGGGAGCACAGATACGCAGTATTTT.

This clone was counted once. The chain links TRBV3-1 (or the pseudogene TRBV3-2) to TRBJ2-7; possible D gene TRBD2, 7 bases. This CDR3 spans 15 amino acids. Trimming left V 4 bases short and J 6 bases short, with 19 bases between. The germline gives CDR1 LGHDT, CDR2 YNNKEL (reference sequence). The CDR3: CASSLKGGGQGEQYF. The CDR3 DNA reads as TGTGCCAGCAGCCTTAAAGGGGGAGGGCAGGGCGAGCAGTACTTC.

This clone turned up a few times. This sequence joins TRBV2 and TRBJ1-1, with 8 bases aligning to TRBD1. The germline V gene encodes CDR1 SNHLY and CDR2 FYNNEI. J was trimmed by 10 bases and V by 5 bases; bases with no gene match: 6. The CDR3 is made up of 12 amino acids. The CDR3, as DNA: TGTGCCAGCAGTTATCGCAGGGGGCTAGCTTTCTTT. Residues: CASSYRRGLAFF.

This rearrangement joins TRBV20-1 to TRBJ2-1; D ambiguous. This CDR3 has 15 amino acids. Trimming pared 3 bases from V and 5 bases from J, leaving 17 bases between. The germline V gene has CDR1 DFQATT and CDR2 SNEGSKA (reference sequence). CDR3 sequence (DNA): TGCAGTGCTAGTGGACGCGACTCATTTAACAATGAGCAGTTCTTC. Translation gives CSASGRDSFNNEQFF.

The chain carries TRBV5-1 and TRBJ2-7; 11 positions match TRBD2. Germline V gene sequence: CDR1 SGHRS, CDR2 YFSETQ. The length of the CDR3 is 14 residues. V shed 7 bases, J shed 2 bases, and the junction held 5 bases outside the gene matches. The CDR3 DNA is TGCGCCAGCGGGCCGGGACTAGCGGCCTACGAGCAGTACTTC. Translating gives CASGPGLAAYEQYF.

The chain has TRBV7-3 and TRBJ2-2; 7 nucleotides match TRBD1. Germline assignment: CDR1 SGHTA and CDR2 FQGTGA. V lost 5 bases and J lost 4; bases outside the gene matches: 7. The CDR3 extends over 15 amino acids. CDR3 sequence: CASSPRDSATGELFF. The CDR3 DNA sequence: TGTGCCAGCAGCCCTAGGGACAGCGCCACCGGGGAGCTGTTTTTT.

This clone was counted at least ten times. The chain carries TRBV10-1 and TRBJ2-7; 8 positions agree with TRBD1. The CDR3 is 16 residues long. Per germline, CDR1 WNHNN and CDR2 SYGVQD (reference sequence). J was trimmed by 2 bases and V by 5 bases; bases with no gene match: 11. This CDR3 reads CASSKDPGQATYEQYF. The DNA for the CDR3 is TGCGCCAGCAGTAAAGATCCGGGACAGGCTACCTACGAGCAGTACTTC.

The CDR3 DNA sequence: TGTGCCAGCGGATCAGGGGGCTCGGACGGGGAGGGCAATCAGCCCCAGCATTTT. Translated: CASGSGGSDGEGNQPQHF. The chain links TRBV21-1 to TRBJ1-5; the listed D gene, TRBD1, was not tested against the DNA. TRBV21-1 is labeled a pseudogene. The CDR3 loop spans 18 amino acids.

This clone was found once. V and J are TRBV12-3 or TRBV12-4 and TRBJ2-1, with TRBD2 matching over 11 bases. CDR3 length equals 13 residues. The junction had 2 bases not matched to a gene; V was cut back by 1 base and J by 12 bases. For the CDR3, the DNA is TGTGCCAGCAGTTTAGGTCTAGCGGGAGGGCAGTTCTTC. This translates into CASSLGLAGGQFF.

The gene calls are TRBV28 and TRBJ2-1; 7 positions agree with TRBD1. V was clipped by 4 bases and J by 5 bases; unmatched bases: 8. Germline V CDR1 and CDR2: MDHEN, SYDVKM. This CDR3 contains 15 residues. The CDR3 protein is CASSSTGDRDNEQFF. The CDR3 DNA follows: TGTGCCAGCAGTTCCACCGGAGACAGGGACAATGAGCAGTTCTTC. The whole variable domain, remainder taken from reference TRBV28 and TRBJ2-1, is DVKVTQSSRYLVKRTGEKVFLECVQDMDHENMFWYRQDPGLGLRLIYFSYDVKMKEKGDIPEGYSVSREKKERFSLILESASTNQTSMYLCASSSTGDRDNEQFFGPGTRLTVL.

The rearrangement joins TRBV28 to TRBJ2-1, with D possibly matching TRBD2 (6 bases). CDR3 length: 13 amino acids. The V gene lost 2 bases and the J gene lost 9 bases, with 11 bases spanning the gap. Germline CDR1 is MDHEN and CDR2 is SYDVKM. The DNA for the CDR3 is TGTGCCAGCAGTTTACCGGGGGTAGCTGAGCAGTTCTTC. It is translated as CASSLPGVAEQFF.

CDR3 in amino acids: CASSPPGTEKLFF. Here the CDR3 DNA reads TGTGCCAGCAGTCCCCCCGGGACAGAAAAACTGTTTTTT. V is TRBV28 and J is TRBJ1-4, with D possibly being TRBD1 (6 bases). Trimming stripped 5 bases from V and 8 bases from J, with 12 bases between. The CDR3 consists of 13 residues. The germline CDR1 and CDR2 sequences are MDHEN and SYDVKM.

CDR3: CASSLASGQGVSNYGYTF. As DNA, the CDR3 is TGTGCCAGCAGCTTGGCCTCGGGACAGGGGGTTTCTAACTATGGCTACACCTTC. The V call is TRBV5-4, the J call TRBJ1-2, with 11 bases matching TRBD1. Trimming at V came to 0 bases and at J to 0 bases, leaving 7 bases not matched to a gene. This CDR3 region has 18 residues. The germline CDR1 and CDR2 sequences are SGHNT and YYREEE (reference sequence).

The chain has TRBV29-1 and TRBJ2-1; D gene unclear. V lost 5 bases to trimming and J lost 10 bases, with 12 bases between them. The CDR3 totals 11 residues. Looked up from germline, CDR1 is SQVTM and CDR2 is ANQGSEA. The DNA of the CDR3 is TGCAGCGTTTTAGGAGTCAGAGAGCAGTTCTTC. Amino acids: CSVLGVREQFF.

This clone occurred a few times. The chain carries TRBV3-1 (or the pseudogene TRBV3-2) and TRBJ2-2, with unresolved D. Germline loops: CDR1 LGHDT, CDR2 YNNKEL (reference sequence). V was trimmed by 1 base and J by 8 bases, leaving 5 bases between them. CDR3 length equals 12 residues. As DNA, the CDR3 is TGTGCCAGCAGCCAAGTTAGAGGGGAGCTGTTTTTT. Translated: CASSQVRGELFF.

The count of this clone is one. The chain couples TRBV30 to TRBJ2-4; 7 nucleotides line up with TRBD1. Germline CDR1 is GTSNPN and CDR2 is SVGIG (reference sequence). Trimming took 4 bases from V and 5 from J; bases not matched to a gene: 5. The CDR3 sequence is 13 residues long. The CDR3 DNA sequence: TGTGCCTGGAACACGGGGACAGAAAACATTCAGTACTTC. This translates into CAWNTGTENIQYF. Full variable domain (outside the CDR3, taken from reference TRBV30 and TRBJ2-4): SQTIHQWPATLVQPVGSPLSLECTVEGTSNPNLYWYRQAAGRGLQLLFYSVGIGQISSEVPQNLSASRPQDRQFILSSKKLLLSDSGFYLCAWNTGTENIQYFGAGTRLSVL.

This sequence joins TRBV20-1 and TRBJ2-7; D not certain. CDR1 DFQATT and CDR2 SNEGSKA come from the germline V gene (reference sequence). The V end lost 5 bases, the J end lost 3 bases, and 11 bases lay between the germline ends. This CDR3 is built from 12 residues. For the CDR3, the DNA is TGCAGTGCTCGTGGGTCTAACTACGAGCAGTACTTC. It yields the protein CSARGSNYEQYF.

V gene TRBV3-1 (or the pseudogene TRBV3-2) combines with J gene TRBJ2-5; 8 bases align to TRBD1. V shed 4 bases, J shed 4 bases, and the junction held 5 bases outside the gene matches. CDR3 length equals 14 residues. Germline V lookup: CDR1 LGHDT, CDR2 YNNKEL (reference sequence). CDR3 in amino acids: CASSPQTGVETQYF. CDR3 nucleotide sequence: TGTGCCAGCAGCCCCCAGACAGGGGTAGAGACCCAGTACTTC.